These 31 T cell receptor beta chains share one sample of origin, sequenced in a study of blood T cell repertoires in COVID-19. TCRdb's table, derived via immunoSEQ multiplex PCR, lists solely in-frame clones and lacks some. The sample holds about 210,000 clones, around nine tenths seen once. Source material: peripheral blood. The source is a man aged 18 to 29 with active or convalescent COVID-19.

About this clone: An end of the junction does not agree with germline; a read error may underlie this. CDR3 sequence reads: CSVEDRVDGGYTF. The CDR3 bases are TGCAGCGTGGAAGACAGGGTCGATGGGGGCTACACCTTC. The chain couples TRBV29-1 to TRBJ1-2; TRBD1 matches at 7 bases. The germline V gene encodes CDR1 SQVTM and CDR2 ANQGSEA. The CDR3 covers 13 residues.

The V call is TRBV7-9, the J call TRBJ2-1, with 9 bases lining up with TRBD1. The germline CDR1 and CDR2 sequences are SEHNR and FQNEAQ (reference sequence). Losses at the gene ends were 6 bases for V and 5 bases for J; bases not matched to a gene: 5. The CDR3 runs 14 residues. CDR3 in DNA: TGTGCCAGCAGAGGGGACAGGGTCAACAATGAGCAGTTCTTC. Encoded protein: CASRGDRVNNEQFF.

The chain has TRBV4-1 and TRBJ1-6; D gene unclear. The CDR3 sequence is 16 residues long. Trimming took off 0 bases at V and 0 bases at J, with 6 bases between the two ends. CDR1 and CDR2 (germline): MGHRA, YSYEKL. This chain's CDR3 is CASSQDKSSYNSPLHF. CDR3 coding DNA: TGCGCCAGCAGCCAAGATAAGAGCTCCTATAATTCACCCCTCCACTTT.

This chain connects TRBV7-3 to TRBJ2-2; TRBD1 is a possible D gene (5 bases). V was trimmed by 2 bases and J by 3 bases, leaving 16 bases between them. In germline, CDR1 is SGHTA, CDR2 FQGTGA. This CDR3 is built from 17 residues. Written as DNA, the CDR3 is TGTGCCAGCAGCTTAGCTCAGGGCAAGTTGGACACCGGGGAGCTGTTTTTT. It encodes CASSLAQGKLDTGELFF.

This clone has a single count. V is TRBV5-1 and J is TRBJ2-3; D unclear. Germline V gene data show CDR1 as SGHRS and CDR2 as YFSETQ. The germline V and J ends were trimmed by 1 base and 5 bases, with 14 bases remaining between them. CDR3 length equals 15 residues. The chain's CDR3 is CASSLTPFGLDTQYF. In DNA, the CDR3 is TGCGCCAGCAGCTTGACGCCGTTCGGGTTAGATACGCAGTATTTT.

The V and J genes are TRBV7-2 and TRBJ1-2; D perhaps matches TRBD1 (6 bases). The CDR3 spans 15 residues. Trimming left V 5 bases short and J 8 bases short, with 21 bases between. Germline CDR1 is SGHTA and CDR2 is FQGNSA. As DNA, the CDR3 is TGTGCCAGCAGCCCCACTACGGGGGGGGGCTGGGGCTACACCTTC. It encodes CASSPTTGGGWGYTF.

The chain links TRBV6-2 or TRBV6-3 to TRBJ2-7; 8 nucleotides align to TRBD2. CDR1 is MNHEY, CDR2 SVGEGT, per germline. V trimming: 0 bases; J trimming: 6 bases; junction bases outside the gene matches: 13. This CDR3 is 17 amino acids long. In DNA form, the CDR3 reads TGTGCCAGCAGTTACTCGACGCAGCGGGAGCTCTTAGTCGAGCAGTACTTC. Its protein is CASSYSTQRELLVEQYF.

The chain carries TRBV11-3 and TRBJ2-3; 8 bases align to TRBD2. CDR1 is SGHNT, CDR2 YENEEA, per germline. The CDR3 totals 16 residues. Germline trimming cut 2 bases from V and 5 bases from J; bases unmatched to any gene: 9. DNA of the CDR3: TGTGCCAGCAGCTTAAATGCGGGAGGAGCGGGAGATACGCAGTATTTT. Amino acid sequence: CASSLNAGGAGDTQYF.

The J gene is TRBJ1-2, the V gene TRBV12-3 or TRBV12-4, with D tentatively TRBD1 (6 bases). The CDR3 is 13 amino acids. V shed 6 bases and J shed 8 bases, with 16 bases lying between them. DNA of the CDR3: TGTGCCAGCAGCCAGATTCCGGGACAAGGCTACACCTTC. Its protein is CASSQIPGQGYTF.

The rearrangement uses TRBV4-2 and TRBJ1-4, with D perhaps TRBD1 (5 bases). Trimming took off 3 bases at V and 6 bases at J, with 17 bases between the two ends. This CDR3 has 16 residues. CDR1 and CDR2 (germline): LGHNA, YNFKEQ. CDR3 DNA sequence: TGTGCCAGCAGCCAGGGGACTACAAGGCGGGATGAAAAACTGTTTTTT. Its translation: CASSQGTTRRDEKLFF.

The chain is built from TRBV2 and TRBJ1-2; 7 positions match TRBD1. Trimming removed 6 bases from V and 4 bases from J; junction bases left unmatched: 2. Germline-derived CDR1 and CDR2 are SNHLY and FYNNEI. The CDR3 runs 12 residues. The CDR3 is CASRGTAYGYTF. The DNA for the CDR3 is TGTGCCAGCAGGGGGACAGCCTATGGCTACACCTTC.

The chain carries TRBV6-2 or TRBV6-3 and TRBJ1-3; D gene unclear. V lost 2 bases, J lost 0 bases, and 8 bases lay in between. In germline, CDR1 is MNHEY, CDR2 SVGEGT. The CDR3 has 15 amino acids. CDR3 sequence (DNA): TGTGCCAGCAGTTACCTTTCAGTCTCTGGAAACACCATATATTTT. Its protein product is CASSYLSVSGNTIYF.

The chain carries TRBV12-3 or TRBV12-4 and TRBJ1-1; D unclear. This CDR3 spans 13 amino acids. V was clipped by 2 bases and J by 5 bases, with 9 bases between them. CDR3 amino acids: CASSLTGLTEAFF. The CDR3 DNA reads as TGTGCCAGCAGTTTAACCGGTCTTACTGAAGCTTTCTTT.

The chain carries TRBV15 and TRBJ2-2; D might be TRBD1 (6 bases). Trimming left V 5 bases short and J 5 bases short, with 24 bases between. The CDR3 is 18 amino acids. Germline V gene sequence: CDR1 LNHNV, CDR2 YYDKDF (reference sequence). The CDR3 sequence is CATSSLGGGQPGTGELFF. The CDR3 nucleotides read TGTGCCACCAGCTCCCTAGGTGGGGGACAACCAGGGACCGGGGAGCTGTTTTTT.

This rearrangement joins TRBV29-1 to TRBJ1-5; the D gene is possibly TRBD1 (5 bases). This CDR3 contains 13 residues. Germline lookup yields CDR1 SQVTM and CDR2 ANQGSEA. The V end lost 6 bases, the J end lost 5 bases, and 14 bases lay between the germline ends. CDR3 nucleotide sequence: TGCAGCGTCCGGACAAGATACGATCAGCCCCAGCATTTT. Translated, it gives CSVRTRYDQPQHF.

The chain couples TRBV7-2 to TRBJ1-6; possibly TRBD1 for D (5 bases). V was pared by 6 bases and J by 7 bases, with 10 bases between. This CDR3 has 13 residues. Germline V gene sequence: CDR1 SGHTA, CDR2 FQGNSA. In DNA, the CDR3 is TGTGCCAGCAGGGGGGGATTAAATTCACCCCTCCACTTT. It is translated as CASRGGLNSPLHF.

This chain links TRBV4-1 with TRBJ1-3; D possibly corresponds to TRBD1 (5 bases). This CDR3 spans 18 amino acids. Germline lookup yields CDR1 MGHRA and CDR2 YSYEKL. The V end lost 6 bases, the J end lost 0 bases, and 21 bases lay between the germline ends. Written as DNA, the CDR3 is TGCGCCAGCAGTCCCTGGGCGGGACGGACCAACTCTGGAAACACCATATATTTT. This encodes CASSPWAGRTNSGNTIYF.

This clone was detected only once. The CDR3 reads CASRGLGTDTQYF. The CDR3 DNA reads TGTGCCAGCAGGGGACTGGGCACAGATACGCAGTATTTT. J is TRBJ2-3 and V is TRBV2, with D possibly being TRBD2 (6 bases). This CDR3 is 13 amino acids long. V was trimmed by 6 bases and J by 1 base, leaving 8 bases between them. Germline V gives CDR1 SNHLY, CDR2 FYNNEI.

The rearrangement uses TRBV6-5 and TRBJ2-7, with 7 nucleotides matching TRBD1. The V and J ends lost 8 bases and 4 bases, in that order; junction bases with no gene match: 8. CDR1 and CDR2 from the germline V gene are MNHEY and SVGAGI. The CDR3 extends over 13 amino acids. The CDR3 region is CASGIGTVYEQYF. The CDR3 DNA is TGTGCCAGCGGGATCGGGACAGTATACGAGCAGTACTTC.

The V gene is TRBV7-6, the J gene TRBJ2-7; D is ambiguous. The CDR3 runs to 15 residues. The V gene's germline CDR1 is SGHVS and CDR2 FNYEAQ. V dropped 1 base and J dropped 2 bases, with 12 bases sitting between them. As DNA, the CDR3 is TGTGCCAGCAGCTTAGGACCGGGTGATGCCTACGAGCAGTACTTC. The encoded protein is CASSLGPGDAYEQYF.

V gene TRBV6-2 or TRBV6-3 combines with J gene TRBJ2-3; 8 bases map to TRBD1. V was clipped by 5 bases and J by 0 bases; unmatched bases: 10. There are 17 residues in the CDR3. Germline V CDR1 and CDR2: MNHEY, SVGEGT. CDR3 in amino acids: CASSGYGTGSSTDTQYF. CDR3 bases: TGTGCCAGCAGTGGCTACGGGACAGGATCTAGCACAGATACGCAGTATTTT.

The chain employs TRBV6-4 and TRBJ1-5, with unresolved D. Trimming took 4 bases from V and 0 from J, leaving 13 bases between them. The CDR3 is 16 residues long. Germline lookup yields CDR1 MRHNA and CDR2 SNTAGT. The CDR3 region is CASSVKEAHSNQPQHF. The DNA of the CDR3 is TGTGCCAGCAGTGTAAAGGAGGCCCATAGCAATCAGCCCCAGCATTTT.

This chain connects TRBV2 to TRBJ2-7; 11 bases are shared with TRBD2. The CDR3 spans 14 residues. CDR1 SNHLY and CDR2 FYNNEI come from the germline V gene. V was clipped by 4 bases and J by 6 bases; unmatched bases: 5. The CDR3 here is CASSGSLAGGEQYF. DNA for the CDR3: TGTGCCAGCAGTGGATCCCTAGCGGGAGGCGAGCAGTACTTC.

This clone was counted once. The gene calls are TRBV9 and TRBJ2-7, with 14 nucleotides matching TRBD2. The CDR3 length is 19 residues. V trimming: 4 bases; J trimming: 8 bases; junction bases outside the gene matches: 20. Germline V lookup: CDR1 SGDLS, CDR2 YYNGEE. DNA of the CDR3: TGTGCCAGCAGCCAGACCGGGACTAGCGGGAGAGGGGGGTTGGGGAAGCAGTACTTC. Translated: CASSQTGTSGRGGLGKQYF.

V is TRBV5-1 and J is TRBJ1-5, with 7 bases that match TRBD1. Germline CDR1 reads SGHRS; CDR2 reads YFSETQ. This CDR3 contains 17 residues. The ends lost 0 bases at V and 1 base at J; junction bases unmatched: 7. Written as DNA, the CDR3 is TGCGCCAGCAGCTTGGGCGGCGGACAGGCGAGCAATCAGCCCCAGCATTTT. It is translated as CASSLGGGQASNQPQHF. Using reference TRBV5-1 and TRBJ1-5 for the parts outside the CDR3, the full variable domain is KAGVTQTPRYLIKTRGQQVTLSCSPISGHRSVSWYQQTPGQGLQFLFEYFSETQRNKGNFPGRFSGRQFSNSRSEMNVSTLELGDSALYLCASSLGGGQASNQPQHFGDGTRLSIL.

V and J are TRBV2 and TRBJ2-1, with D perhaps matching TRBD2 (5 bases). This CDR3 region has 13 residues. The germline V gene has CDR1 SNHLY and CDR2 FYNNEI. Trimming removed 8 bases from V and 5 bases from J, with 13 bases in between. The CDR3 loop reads CASGEGLHNEQFF. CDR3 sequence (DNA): TGTGCCAGCGGCGAAGGACTCCACAATGAGCAGTTCTTC.

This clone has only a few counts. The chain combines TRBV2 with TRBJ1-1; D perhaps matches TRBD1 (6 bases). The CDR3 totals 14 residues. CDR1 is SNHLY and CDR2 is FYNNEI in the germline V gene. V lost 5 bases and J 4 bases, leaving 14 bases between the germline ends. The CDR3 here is CASSQQGESTEAFF. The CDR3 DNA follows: TGTGCCAGCAGTCAACAGGGTGAGAGCACTGAAGCTTTCTTT.

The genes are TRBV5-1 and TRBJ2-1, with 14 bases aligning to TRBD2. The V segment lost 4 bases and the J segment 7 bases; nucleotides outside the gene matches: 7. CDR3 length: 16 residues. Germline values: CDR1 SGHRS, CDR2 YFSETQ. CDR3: CASSLTSGRARNEQFF. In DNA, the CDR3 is TGCGCCAGCAGCCTGACTAGCGGGAGGGCCAGGAATGAGCAGTTCTTC.

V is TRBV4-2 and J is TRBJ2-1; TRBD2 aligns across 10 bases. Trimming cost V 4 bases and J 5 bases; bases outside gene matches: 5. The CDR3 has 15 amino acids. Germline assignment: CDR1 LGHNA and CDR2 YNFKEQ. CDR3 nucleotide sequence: TGTGCCAGCAGCCCCGGACTAGCGGAGAACAATGAGCAGTTCTTC. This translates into CASSPGLAENNEQFF.

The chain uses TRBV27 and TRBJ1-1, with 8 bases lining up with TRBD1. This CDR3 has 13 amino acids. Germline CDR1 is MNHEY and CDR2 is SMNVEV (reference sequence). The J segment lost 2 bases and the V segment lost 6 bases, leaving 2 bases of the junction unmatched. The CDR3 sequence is CASSPGGNTEAFF. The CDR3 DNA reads TGTGCCAGCAGCCCAGGGGGCAACACTGAAGCTTTCTTT.

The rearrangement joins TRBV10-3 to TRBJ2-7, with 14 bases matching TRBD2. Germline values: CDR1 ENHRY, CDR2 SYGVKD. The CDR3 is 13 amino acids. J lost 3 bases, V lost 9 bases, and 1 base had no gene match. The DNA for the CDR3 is TGTGCCATTGGGACTAGCGGGAGCTACGAGCAGTACTTC. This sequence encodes CAIGTSGSYEQYF.